These T cell receptor beta chains were read from a single sample in a study of T cell responses to AZD1222 COVID-19 vaccine. TCRdb keeps only in-frame clones here, not all; method: immunoSEQ multiplex PCR. The sample holds about 110,000 clones; roughly 87% are singletons and the top ten take 5.2%. The sequenced sample was peripheral blood, obtained on day 0 of AZD1222 vaccination. These receptors all come from an adult in good health. CDR3s include the opening cysteine and the closing phenylalanine or tryptophan. Fields, in order: V gene, J gene, clone size, D gene, CDR3 protein, CDR3 DNA. D genes are given only for firm matches. Only part of the rows carry a size: once, few, many, or a class if the clone is expanded.

v_gene: TRBV28
j_gene: TRBJ2-6
abundance: few
d_gene: -
CDR3aa: CASSSGGSGANVLTF
CDR3nt: TGTGCCAGCAGTTCTGGAGGCTCTGGGGCCAACGTCCTGACTTTC

v_gene: TRBV2
j_gene: TRBJ1-6
abundance: -
d_gene: TRBD1
CDR3aa: CASSGGTGNNSPLHF
CDR3nt: TGTGCCAGCAGCGGAGGGACAGGGAATAATTCACCCCTCCACTTT

v_gene: TRBV7-2
j_gene: TRBJ1-5
abundance: few
d_gene: -
CDR3aa: CASSLYFDQPQHF
CDR3nt: TGTGCCAGCAGCTTATACTTTGATCAGCCCCAGCATTTT

v_gene: TRBV18
j_gene: TRBJ2-3
abundance: -
d_gene: TRBD2
CDR3aa: CASSPGGHTDTQYF
CDR3nt: TGTGCCAGCTCGCCGGGGGGTCACACAGATACGCAGTATTTT

v_gene: TRBV15
j_gene: TRBJ2-3
abundance: once
d_gene: -
CDR3aa: CATSRDKRGLVGDTQYF
CDR3nt: TGTGCCACCAGCAGAGATAAGAGGGGCCTAGTGGGAGATACGCAGTATTTT

v_gene: TRBV4-3
j_gene: TRBJ2-1
abundance: -
d_gene: -
CDR3aa: CASSQVYTQGGSEQFF
CDR3nt: TGCGCCAGCAGCCAAGTATACACTCAGGGTGGGAGTGAGCAGTTCTTC

v_gene: TRBV19
j_gene: TRBJ2-2
abundance: few
d_gene: TRBD1
CDR3aa: CASRTQGTNTGELFF
CDR3nt: TGTGCCAGTAGGACACAGGGGACGAACACCGGGGAGCTGTTTTTT

v_gene: TRBV6-2/TRBV6-3
j_gene: TRBJ2-7
abundance: -
d_gene: -
CDR3aa: CASRPLARYEQYF
CDR3nt: TGTGCCAGCAGACCTCTAGCACGCTACGAGCAGTACTTC

v_gene: TRBV11-2
j_gene: TRBJ1-3
abundance: -
d_gene: -
CDR3aa: CASSIPGNTIYF
CDR3nt: TGTGCCAGCAGTATCCCTGGAAACACCATATATTTT

v_gene: TRBV28
j_gene: TRBJ2-1
abundance: -
d_gene: TRBD2
CDR3aa: CASHGLADEQFF
CDR3nt: TGTGCCAGCCACGGACTAGCGGATGAGCAGTTCTTC

v_gene: TRBV5-3
j_gene: TRBJ2-7
abundance: -
d_gene: TRBD1
CDR3aa: CARSDRTGQTYEQYF
CDR3nt: TGTGCCAGAAGCGACCGGACAGGACAAACCTACGAGCAGTACTTC

v_gene: TRBV5-1
j_gene: TRBJ2-2
abundance: -
d_gene: -
CDR3aa: CASSPRGIANTGELFF
CDR3nt: TGCGCCAGCAGCCCACGGGGGATTGCGAACACCGGGGAGCTGTTTTTT

v_gene: TRBV5-4
j_gene: TRBJ1-2
abundance: -
d_gene: TRBD1
CDR3aa: CASQQGSYGYTF
CDR3nt: TGTGCCAGCCAACAGGGGAGCTATGGCTACACCTTC

v_gene: TRBV6-1
j_gene: TRBJ2-7
abundance: -
d_gene: -
CDR3aa: CASSEEGGSSYEQYF
CDR3nt: TGTGCCAGCAGTGAAGAAGGGGGGAGCTCCTACGAGCAGTACTTC

v_gene: TRBV27
j_gene: TRBJ2-2
abundance: once
d_gene: -
CDR3aa: CASSQRSGTGELFF
CDR3nt: TGTGCCAGCAGTCAGCGCTCCGGCACCGGGGAGCTGTTTTTT

v_gene: TRBV9
j_gene: TRBJ2-7
abundance: -
d_gene: -
CDR3aa: CASSQGDGAYEQYF
CDR3nt: TGTGCCAGCAGCCAAGGGGACGGAGCCTACGAGCAGTACTTC

v_gene: TRBV24-1
j_gene: TRBJ1-4
abundance: -
d_gene: -
CDR3aa: CATSDSARTATNEKLFF
CDR3nt: TGTGCCACCAGTGACTCGGCACGCACAGCAACTAATGAAAAACTGTTTTTT

v_gene: TRBV6-2/TRBV6-3
j_gene: TRBJ1-4
abundance: -
d_gene: -
CDR3aa: CASSYDRRLFF
CDR3nt: TGTGCCAGCAGTTACGACCGAAGACTGTTTTTT